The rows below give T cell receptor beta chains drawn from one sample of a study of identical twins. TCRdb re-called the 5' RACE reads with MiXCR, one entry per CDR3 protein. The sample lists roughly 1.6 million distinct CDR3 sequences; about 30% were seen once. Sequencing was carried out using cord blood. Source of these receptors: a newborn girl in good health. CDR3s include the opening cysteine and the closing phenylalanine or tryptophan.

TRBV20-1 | CSARRDSSANEKLFF
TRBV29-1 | CSVTPAGDYTDTQYF
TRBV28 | CASRIPGTSGYGQYF
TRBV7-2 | CASKPGHRTDTQYF
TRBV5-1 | CASSSVRTTDTQYF
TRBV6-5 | CAGTLRQGETYEQYF
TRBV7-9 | CASSQQRGGYTF
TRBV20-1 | CSAATGADEKLFF
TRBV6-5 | CASSYSRLAGRETQYF
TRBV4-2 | CASSQARDGPQNTEAFF
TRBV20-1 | CSARESLRALYNEQFF
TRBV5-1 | CASSLFSSASTDTQYF
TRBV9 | CASSVLSRQIVHEQYF
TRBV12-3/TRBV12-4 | CAGSRAGPSSYNEQFF
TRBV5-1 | CASSFLGTGELFF
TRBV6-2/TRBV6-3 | CASNDQVSSTDTQYF
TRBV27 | CASSSRDRGLNTEAFF
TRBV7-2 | CASSSGQGGPAYEQYF
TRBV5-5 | CASSLTQTMPDTQYF
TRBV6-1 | CASSEWEGPNEQFF
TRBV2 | CASSELIDTQYF
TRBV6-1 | CASSVQGKYGYTF
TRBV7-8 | CASSLEGGDGLKETQYF
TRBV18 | CASSPPGGYGYTF
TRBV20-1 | CSAIATGNEQYF
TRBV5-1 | CASSLAGQAGTGELFF
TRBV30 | CAWNKGTSGGADTQYF
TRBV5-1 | CASSLDGTNEKLFF
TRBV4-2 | CASSQGTGEYGYTF
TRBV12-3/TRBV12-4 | CASSFRSVGLVSYEQYF
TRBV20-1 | CSARDRFSNSPLHF
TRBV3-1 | CASSQESLWTGGYEQYF
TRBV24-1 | CATSGGTGGTYEQYF
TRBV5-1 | CASSLAASGRGYNEQFF